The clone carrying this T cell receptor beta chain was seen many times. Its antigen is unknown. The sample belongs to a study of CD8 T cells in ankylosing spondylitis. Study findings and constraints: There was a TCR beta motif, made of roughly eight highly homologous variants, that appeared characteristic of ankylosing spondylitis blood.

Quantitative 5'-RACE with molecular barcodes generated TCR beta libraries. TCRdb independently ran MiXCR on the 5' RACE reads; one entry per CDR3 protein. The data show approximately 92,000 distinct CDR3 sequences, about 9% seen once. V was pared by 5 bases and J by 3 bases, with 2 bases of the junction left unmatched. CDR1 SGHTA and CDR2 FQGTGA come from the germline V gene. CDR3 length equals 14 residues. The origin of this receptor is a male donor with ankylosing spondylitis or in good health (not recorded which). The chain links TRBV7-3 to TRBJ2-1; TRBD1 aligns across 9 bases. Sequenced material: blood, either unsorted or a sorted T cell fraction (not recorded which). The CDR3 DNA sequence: TGTGCCAGCAGCCAGGACAGGGGCTACAATGAGCAGTTCTTC. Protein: CASSQDRGYNEQFF.